The clone carrying this TCR beta chain has just a few counts. No antigen is known for it. Time point: newly diagnosed GD, antithyroid drugs for less than 3 months. RNA from PBMCs was the source of the TCR library. The CDR3 length is 17 residues. Germline CDR1 reads LNHDA; CDR2 reads SQIVND (reference sequence). With 5 bases clipped from V and 4 bases from J, the junction kept 14 bases outside the gene matches. These data originate in a study of regulatory T cells in long-lasting Graves disease. Study information: Graves' patients diagnosed newly had used antithyroid drugs under 3 months. Study-level findings and limits: Persistent Graves' patients showed less TCR diversity than newly diagnosed ones.

Library construction for TCR beta used iRepertoire HTBI primers and Arm-PCR of CDR3 regions. Study processing details: Gene usage covered around 62 TRBV and 13 to 15 TRBJ segments. TCRdb reanalysed the multiplex PCR reads using MiXCR and keeps one entry per CDR3 protein. The authors' filters were not applied to this entry. The table lists about 380,000 distinct CDR3 sequences, 15% to 19% of them singletons, with about 20% in the top ten. The chain uses TRBV19 and TRBJ2-1, with TRBD1 matching over 7 bases. The TCR comes from a female donor with Graves disease. This material consisted of peripheral blood mononuclear cells (PBMCs), taken at new diagnosis, from a patient treated with antithyroid drugs. CDR3 sequence reads: CASSPEGTAELYNEQFF. In DNA, the CDR3 is TGTGCCAGTAGTCCCGAGGGGACAGCAGAGTTATACAATGAGCAGTTCTTC.